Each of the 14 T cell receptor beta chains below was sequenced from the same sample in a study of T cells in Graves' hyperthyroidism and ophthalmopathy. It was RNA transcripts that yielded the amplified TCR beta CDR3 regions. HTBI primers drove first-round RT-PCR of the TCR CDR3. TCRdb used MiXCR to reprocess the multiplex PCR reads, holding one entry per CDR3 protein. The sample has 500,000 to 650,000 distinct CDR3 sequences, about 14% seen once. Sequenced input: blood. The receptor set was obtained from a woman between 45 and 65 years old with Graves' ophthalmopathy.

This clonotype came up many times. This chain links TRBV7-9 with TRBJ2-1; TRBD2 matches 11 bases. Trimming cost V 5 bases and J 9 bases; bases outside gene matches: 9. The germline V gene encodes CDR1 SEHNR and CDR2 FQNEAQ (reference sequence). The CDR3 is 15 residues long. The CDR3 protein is CASSRSLAGGGEQFF. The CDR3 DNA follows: TGTGCCAGCAGCCGAAGCCTAGCGGGAGGAGGTGAGCAGTTCTTC.

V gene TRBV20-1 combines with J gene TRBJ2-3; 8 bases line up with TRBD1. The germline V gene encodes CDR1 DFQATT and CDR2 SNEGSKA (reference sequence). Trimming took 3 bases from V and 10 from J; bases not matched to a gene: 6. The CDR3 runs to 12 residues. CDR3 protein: CSASRQGMAQYF. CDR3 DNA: TGCAGTGCTAGCAGACAGGGGATGGCGCAGTATTTT.

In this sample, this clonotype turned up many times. CDR3 in amino acids: CASSFGTNTEAFF. CDR3 DNA: TGTGCCAGCAGCTTTGGGACAAACACTGAAGCTTTCTTT. The V and J genes are TRBV11-2 and TRBJ1-1; possible D gene TRBD1, 6 bases. The germline gives CDR1 SGHAT, CDR2 FQNNGV. The CDR3 totals 13 residues. Deletions cut 3 bases from V and 2 bases from J, with 7 bases between.

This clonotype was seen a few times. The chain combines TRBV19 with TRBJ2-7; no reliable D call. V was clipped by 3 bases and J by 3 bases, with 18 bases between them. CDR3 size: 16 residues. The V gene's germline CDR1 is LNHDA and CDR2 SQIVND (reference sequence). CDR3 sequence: CASSITAEPYHYEQYF. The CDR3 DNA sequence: TGTGCCAGTAGTATCACGGCCGAACCGTATCACTACGAGCAGTACTTC.

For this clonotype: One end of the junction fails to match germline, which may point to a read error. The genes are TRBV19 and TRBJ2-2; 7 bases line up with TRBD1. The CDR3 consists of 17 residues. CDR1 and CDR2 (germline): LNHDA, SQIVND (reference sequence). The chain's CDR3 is CASSPDTGAANTGELLF. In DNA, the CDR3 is TGTGCCAGTAGTCCGGACACAGGGGCCGCGAACACCGGGGAGCTGCTTTTT.

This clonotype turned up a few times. DNA for the CDR3: TGTGCCAGCAGCTCCTTAGGGGGAGCGGATGAAAAACTGTTTTTT. It yields the protein CASSSLGGADEKLFF. The V call is TRBV7-9, the J call TRBJ1-4, with a possible D match to TRBD1 (6 bases). Germline CDR1 is SEHNR and CDR2 is FQNEAQ (reference sequence). Trimming took 4 bases from V and 6 from J, leaving 15 bases between them. The CDR3 is 15 amino acids.

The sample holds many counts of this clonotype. The CDR3 reads CASSLQIMNTEAFF. In nucleotides, the CDR3 is TGTGCCAGCAGTTTGCAGATCATGAACACTGAAGCTTTCTTT. This chain uses TRBV12-3 or TRBV12-4 with TRBJ1-1, with D unclear. The CDR3 is 14 amino acids. The V and J ends lost 3 bases and 0 bases respectively, with 8 bases between them.

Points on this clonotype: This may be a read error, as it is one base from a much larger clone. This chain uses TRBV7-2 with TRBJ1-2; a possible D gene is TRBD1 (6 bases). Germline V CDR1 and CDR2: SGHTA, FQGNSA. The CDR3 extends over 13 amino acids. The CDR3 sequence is CASSSQGPYAYTF. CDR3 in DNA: TGTGCCAGCAGCTCACAGGGACCCTATGCCTACACCTTC.

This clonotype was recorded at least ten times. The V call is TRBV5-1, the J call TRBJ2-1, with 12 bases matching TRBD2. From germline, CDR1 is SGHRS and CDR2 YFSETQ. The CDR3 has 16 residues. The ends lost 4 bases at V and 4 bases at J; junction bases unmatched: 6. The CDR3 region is CASSPETSGRYNEQFF. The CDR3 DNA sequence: TGCGCCAGCAGCCCTGAGACTAGCGGGAGATACAATGAGCAGTTCTTC.

DNA for the CDR3: TGTGCCAGCACTGGGACTAGCGGGAGGTGGGAGACCCAGTACTTC. Its protein product is CASTGTSGRWETQYF. The chain joins TRBV6-2 or TRBV6-3 to TRBJ2-5; TRBD2 matches 15 bases. Germline-derived CDR1 and CDR2 are MNHEY and SVGEGT. The junction had 5 bases not matched to a gene; V was cut back by 7 bases and J by 5 bases. CDR3 length: 15 amino acids.

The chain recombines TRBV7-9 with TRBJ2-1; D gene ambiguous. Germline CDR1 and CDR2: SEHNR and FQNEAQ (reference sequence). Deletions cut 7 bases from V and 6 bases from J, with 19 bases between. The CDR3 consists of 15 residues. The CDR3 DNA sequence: TGTGCCAGCAAGCGACAAGGCCCAACATTCAATGAGCAGTTCTTC. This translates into CASKRQGPTFNEQFF.

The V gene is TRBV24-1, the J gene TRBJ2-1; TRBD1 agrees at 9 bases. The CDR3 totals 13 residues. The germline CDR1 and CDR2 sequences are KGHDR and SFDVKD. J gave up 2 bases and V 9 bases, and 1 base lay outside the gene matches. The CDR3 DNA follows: TGTGCCACCCGGGACAGGGCCTACAATGAGCAGTTCTTC. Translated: CATRDRAYNEQFF.

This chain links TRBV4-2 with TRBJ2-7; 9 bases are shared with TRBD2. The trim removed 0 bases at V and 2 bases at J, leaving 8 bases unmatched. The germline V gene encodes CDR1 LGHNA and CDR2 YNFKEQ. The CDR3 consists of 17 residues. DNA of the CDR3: TGTGCCAGCAGCCAAGATGTTGGACTAGCGACAACCTACGAGCAGTACTTC. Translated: CASSQDVGLATTYEQYF.

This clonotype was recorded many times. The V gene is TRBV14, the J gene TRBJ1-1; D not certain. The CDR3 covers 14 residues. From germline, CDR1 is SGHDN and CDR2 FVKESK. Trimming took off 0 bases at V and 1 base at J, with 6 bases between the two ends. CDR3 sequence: CASSQDLGNTEAFF. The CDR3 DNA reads TGTGCCAGCAGCCAAGATCTAGGGAACACTGAAGCTTTCTTT. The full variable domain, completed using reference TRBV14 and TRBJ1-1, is EAGVTQFPSHSVIEKGQTVTLRCDPISGHDNLYWYRRVMGKEIKFLLHFVKESKQDESGMPNNRFLAERTGGTYSTLKVQPAELEDSGVYFCASSQDLGNTEAFFGQGTRLTVV.